The clone carrying this T cell receptor beta chain turned up a few times. Its antigen remains unknown. The data were taken from a study of cytomegalovirus exposure and HLA in healthy donors. Study information: A preliminary data release comprised 91 million or so unique TCRs obtained from HLA-typed donors. Points from the study as a whole: The authors later found HLA-associated TCR beta chains more clonally expanded than equally common others.

PCR used 60 Vbeta primers and 13 Jbeta primers. Here immunoSEQ multiplex PCR was the method, and the copy in TCRdb shows in-frame clones only, minus some. There are 150,000 to 200,000 clones in the sample; about 78% occur only once, and over 1.1% lies in the top ten. Sequencing was performed on PBMCs. This receptor was taken from a male donor in good health and CMV-seronegative.

The DNA for the CDR3 is TGCGCCAGCAGCCAAGAGGGCGGGAGACGATATGGCTACACCTTC. It encodes CASSQEGGRRYGYTF. The chain recombines TRBV4-1 with TRBJ1-2; D remains ambiguous. The germline gives CDR1 MGHRA, CDR2 YSYEKL. Trimming removed 0 bases from V and 5 bases from J, with 13 bases in between. The CDR3 is 15 amino acids.